These 2 T cell receptor beta chains came from one sample sequenced in a study of identical twins. TCRdb itself ran the 5' RACE reads through MiXCR, one entry per CDR3 protein. The sample consists of fewer than 550,000 distinct CDR3 sequences, roughly an eighth of them appearing once. These data were likewise used in another study, on yellow fever vaccine responses in identical twins.

The sequencing sample was made of CD4+ T cells sorted from blood. The receptors were sampled from a woman between 18 and 30 years old in good health.

This clonotype has only a few counts. This sequence joins TRBV12-3 or TRBV12-4 and TRBJ2-2; the match to TRBD2 covers 9 bases. The length of the CDR3 is 15 residues. V lost 7 bases, J lost 1 base, and 4 bases stayed unmatched. The chain's CDR3 is CASNPRGGNTGELFF. The CDR3 DNA reads as TGTGCCAGCAATCCGCGGGGGGGGAACACCGGGGAGCTGTTTTTT.

This clonotype has more than one count but fewer than ten. The rearrangement links TRBV20-1 to TRBJ2-3; 12 bases are a match to TRBD2. V lost 4 bases, J lost 2 bases, and 1 base stayed unmatched. The CDR3 totals 14 residues. Germline V gives CDR1 DFQATT, CDR2 SNEGSKA (reference sequence). The DNA of the CDR3 is TGCAGTGCTACTAGCGGGGGGGCCACAGATACGCAGTATTTT. Protein sequence: CSATSGGATDTQYF.